This TCR beta chain comes out of a study of monozygotic twins with inflammatory bowel disease. Overall study findings and caveats: Similarity of repertoires did not differ between concordant and discordant twins, possibly from limited power. Lower TCRbeta diversity (inverse Simpson) was seen in IBD patients than in healthy co-twins.

Note on this clonotype: Its antigen is not known.

TCRdb re-called the 5' RACE reads and catalogs CDR3 proteins one per entry, DNA excluded. The sample table includes over 150,000 distinct CDR3 sequences. Input material: blood. This receptor was identified in a human donor with ulcerative colitis or Crohn's disease, or a healthy co-twin of an affected twin (not recorded which).

This CDR3 is CSASGLVNYNEQFF. V gene TRBV20-1 combines with J gene TRBJ2-1; the TCRdb call, TRBD2, lacks DNA for checking. The CDR3 contains 14 residues. Germline V gene sequence: CDR1 DFQATT, CDR2 SNEGSKA (reference sequence).